This TCR beta chain appears in the sequencing data of a study of cytomegalovirus exposure and HLA in healthy donors. The PCR contained 60 Vbeta and 13 Jbeta primers. Sequencing used immunoSEQ multiplex PCR; TCRdb keeps in-frame clones, though not all of them. The sample carries more than 150,000 clones, roughly 87% recorded once. Regarding the study as a whole: Clonal expansion, a later analysis showed, was greater in HLA-associated TCR beta chains than in equally common others. Per a later analysis, 18,000 or so TCR beta sequences showed association with HLA alleles at 0.05 false discovery rate.

The CDR3 runs to 18 residues. The V gene end was trimmed by 0 bases and the J gene end by 5 bases; junction bases not matched to a gene: 16. Germline V gene sequence: CDR1 SGDLS, CDR2 YYNGEE. As for this clone: What it binds is unknown.

The clonotype comes from a girl under two years old in good health and CMV-seronegative. This chain uses TRBV9 with TRBJ1-2, with 7 bases aligning to TRBD1. Input material: PBMCs. For the CDR3, the DNA is TGTGCCAGCAGCGTAGGATCAACAGGGGACATTCGTCGTTATGGCTACACCTTC. Translated: CASSVGSTGDIRRYGYTF. The full variable domain, in which reference TRBV9 and TRBJ1-2 provide the parts outside the CDR3, is DSGVTQTPKHLITATGQRVTLRCSPRSGDLSVYWYQQSLDQGLQFLIQYYNGEERAKGNILERFSAQQFPDLHSELNLSSLELGDSALYFCASSVGSTGDIRRYGYTFGSGTRLTVV.